The 25 T cell receptor beta chains below come from one sample, sequenced in a study of blood T cells in healthy people across ages. PCR was performed a second time for about 6 to 12 cycles using a sample-barcoded 5' primer and a J-beta primer mix. TCRdb fed the 5' RACE reads into MiXCR, producing one record per CDR3 protein. The sample lists 1.2 million to 1.5 million distinct CDR3 sequences, roughly 40% occurring once. Sequencing used blood. The source of these receptors is a woman under 30 in good health.

The table lists this clonotype with a few counts. The chain employs TRBV7-3 and TRBJ2-1, with TRBD2 identical over 11 bases. Germline CDR1 reads SGHTA; CDR2 reads FQGTGA. This CDR3 is built from 16 residues. V was clipped by 5 bases and J by 7 bases; unmatched bases: 10. The chain's CDR3 is CASSDSGGVGMNEQFF. DNA of the CDR3: TGTGCCAGCAGCGATAGCGGGGGGGTTGGAATGAATGAGCAGTTCTTC.

The V call is TRBV2, the J call TRBJ2-5; 9 bases map to TRBD2. The CDR3 is 19 residues long. Germline CDR1 reads SNHLY; CDR2 reads FYNNEI. Trimming cost V 3 bases and J 3 bases; bases outside gene matches: 17. The CDR3: CASSEVATSGGRGEETQYF. Here the CDR3 DNA reads TGTGCCAGCAGTGAGGTGGCGACTAGCGGTGGGAGGGGAGAAGAGACCCAGTACTTC.

V usage is TRBV29-1 and J usage is TRBJ2-7, with 9 bases lining up with TRBD1. V was pared by 5 bases and J by 4 bases, with 6 bases of the junction left unmatched. The CDR3 spans 13 residues. Germline lookup yields CDR1 SQVTM and CDR2 ANQGSEA. The CDR3 region is CSVLQGAGYEQYF. The CDR3 DNA follows: TGCAGCGTTCTACAGGGGGCTGGGTACGAGCAGTACTTC.

This chain links TRBV20-1 with TRBJ2-1; D may be TRBD1 (6 bases). Germline CDR1 is DFQATT and CDR2 is SNEGSKA (reference sequence). The CDR3 extends over 17 amino acids. V dropped 5 bases and J dropped 0 bases, with 20 bases sitting between them. CDR3 sequence: CSARPLQGIVSYNEQFF. The CDR3 DNA sequence: TGCAGTGCTCGACCTCTACAGGGTATTGTCTCCTACAATGAGCAGTTCTTC.

This clonotype was recorded many times. J is TRBJ2-5 and V is TRBV7-4; 9 bases agree with TRBD1. V lost 2 bases, J lost 2 bases, and 3 bases stayed unmatched. CDR3 length equals 15 residues. Germline V CDR1 and CDR2: SGHVT, SQSDAQ. In nucleotides, the CDR3 is TGTGCCAGCAGCTTATACAGGGGGCTGCAAGAGACCCAGTACTTC. Translating gives CASSLYRGLQETQYF.

This clonotype was detected a few times. V is TRBV20-1 and J is TRBJ2-7; TRBD2 matches 7 bases. Germline-derived CDR1 and CDR2 are DFQATT and SNEGSKA (reference sequence). Unmatched junction bases numbered 7, after V lost 0 bases and J lost 2 bases. The length of the CDR3 is 15 residues. CDR3 loop: CSARDPGGGTYEQYF. CDR3 nucleotides: TGCAGTGCTAGAGATCCTGGCGGGGGTACCTACGAGCAGTACTTC.

This clonotype showed up just a few times. The chain is built from TRBV10-3 and TRBJ2-5; D not certain. The CDR3 extends over 15 amino acids. The V end lost 1 base, the J end lost 1 base, and 10 bases lay between the germline ends. From germline, CDR1 is ENHRY and CDR2 SYGVKD. The CDR3 here is CAISEYDLSQETQYF. CDR3 DNA: TGTGCCATCAGTGAGTACGACCTGAGCCAAGAGACCCAGTACTTC.

In regard to this clonotype: The junction differs from germline at one of its ends, possibly a read error. This rearrangement joins TRBV20-1 to TRBJ2-3; 9 bases line up with TRBD2. This CDR3 has 19 residues. Germline V gene data show CDR1 as DFQATT and CDR2 as SNEGSKA (reference sequence). The CDR3 protein is CGANRLGAGGPWGTDTQYF. The CDR3, as DNA: TGCGGTGCTAACCGCCTCGGAGCGGGAGGCCCTTGGGGCACAGATACGCAGTATTTT.

Only a few counts were recorded for this clonotype. The genes are TRBV5-5 and TRBJ1-1; 7 nucleotides agree with TRBD1. Germline V lookup: CDR1 SGHKS, CDR2 YYEKEE (reference sequence). The V segment lost 3 bases and the J segment 11 bases; nucleotides outside the gene matches: 16. The CDR3 has 15 amino acids. CDR3 DNA sequence: TGTGCCAGCAGCTGGGAGGGCAGGGGGGGGTTCGAGGCTTTCTTT. This sequence encodes CASSWEGRGGFEAFF.

V gene TRBV20-1 combines with J gene TRBJ2-5; no firm D call. There are 15 residues in the CDR3. Germline V lookup: CDR1 DFQATT, CDR2 SNEGSKA (reference sequence). Deletions cut 0 bases from V and 5 bases from J, with 16 bases between. CDR3: CSARDQWAPGETQYF. The CDR3 nucleotides are TGCAGTGCTAGAGATCAGTGGGCCCCCGGGGAGACCCAGTACTTC.

This clonotype appeared a few times. The gene calls are TRBV28 and TRBJ1-5, with 8 bases lining up with TRBD1. Germline V lookup: CDR1 MDHEN, CDR2 SYDVKM. The V gene end was trimmed by 3 bases and the J gene end by 2 bases; junction bases not matched to a gene: 9. The CDR3 consists of 17 residues. Here the CDR3 DNA reads TGTGCCAGCAGTTTGGGCAGGGGGCTGAATGGCAATCAGCCCCAGCATTTT. This encodes CASSLGRGLNGNQPQHF.

DNA of the CDR3: TGTGCCAGCAGTCACCCCTCACTAAATGAGCAGTTCTTC. Translated: CASSHPSLNEQFF. This rearrangement joins TRBV6-2 or TRBV6-3 to TRBJ2-1; D is undetermined. The length of the CDR3 is 13 residues. CDR1 is MNHEY, CDR2 SVGEGT, per germline. Between the trimmed V and J ends, which lost 5 bases and 7 bases, there was a span of 12 bases.

This clonotype occurred a few times. The CDR3 region has the DNA TGTGCCAGCACCTCCCTCGATCTCCGGGTGGGTAACTATGGCTACACCTTC. Encoded protein: CASTSLDLRVGNYGYTF. V gene TRBV12-3 or TRBV12-4 combines with J gene TRBJ1-2; no clear D. The CDR3 is made up of 17 amino acids. V lost 7 bases to trimming and J lost 1 base, with 22 bases between them.

This chain links TRBV6-1 with TRBJ2-5; D might be TRBD1 (6 bases). V shed 7 bases and J shed 4 bases, with 13 bases lying between them. The CDR3 extends over 13 amino acids. Germline V gene sequence: CDR1 MNHNS, CDR2 SASEGT. CDR3 nucleotides: TGTGCCAGCAATGTAGGGGGTCGAGAGACCCAGTACTTC. As protein: CASNVGGRETQYF.

The genes are TRBV20-1 and TRBJ2-7; maybe TRBD1 (5 bases). With 3 bases removed from V and 5 bases from J, the gap between germline ends came to 14 bases. CDR1 DFQATT and CDR2 SNEGSKA come from the germline V gene (reference sequence). The length of the CDR3 is 13 residues. The CDR3 protein is CSASDQGTHEQYF. CDR3 sequence (DNA): TGCAGTGCTAGCGACCAGGGTACCCACGAGCAGTACTTC.

This clonotype was seen once. V gene TRBV20-1 combines with J gene TRBJ2-4, with 8 bases that match TRBD2. This CDR3 has 19 residues. The germline gives CDR1 DFQATT, CDR2 SNEGSKA (reference sequence). The J segment lost 0 bases and the V segment lost 3 bases, leaving 16 bases of the junction unmatched. CDR3 bases: TGCAGTGCTAGGGGCCCAAGCGGGAGTCCCCCCCTAGCCAAAAACATTCAGTACTTC. Protein product: CSARGPSGSPPLAKNIQYF.

The chain joins TRBV6-5 to TRBJ1-5; 9 bases are a match to TRBD1. This CDR3 is built from 14 residues. V was clipped by 2 bases and J by 4 bases; unmatched bases: 0. Germline V CDR1 and CDR2: MNHEY, SVGAGI. This chain's CDR3 is CASSYGTGNQPQHF. Written as DNA, the CDR3 is TGTGCCAGCAGTTACGGGACAGGGAATCAGCCCCAGCATTTT.

To note about this clonotype: One end of the junction varies from germline; a read error may be responsible. V gene TRBV7-9 combines with J gene TRBJ1-2, with 7 positions matching TRBD1. From germline, CDR1 is SEHNR and CDR2 FQNEAQ (reference sequence). The CDR3 is 15 residues long. CDR3 region: CASSLEQGTNHGYTF. The CDR3 DNA sequence: TGTGCCAGCAGCTTAGAACAGGGGACTAACCATGGCTACACCTTC.

The V and J genes are TRBV7-8 and TRBJ2-7; D might be TRBD1 (6 bases). The CDR3 length is 14 residues. V dropped 5 bases and J dropped 2 bases, with 13 bases sitting between them. Per the germline V gene, CDR1 is SGHVS and CDR2 is FQNEAQ. The CDR3 loop reads CASSTTGQTYEQYF. CDR3 sequence (DNA): TGTGCCAGCAGCACAACAGGACAGACCTACGAGCAGTACTTC.

The V call is TRBV2, the J call TRBJ2-1, with D uncertain. V lost 2 bases and J lost 3, with 17 bases in between. CDR3 size: 17 residues. Germline CDR1 and CDR2: SNHLY and FYNNEI. CDR3 in DNA: TGTGCCAGCAGTGAATTTGGAAGGTTCTCAGGCTACAATGAGCAGTTCTTC. It translates to CASSEFGRFSGYNEQFF.

This clonotype was picked up a small number of times. This CDR3 reads CASSETASPHGYTF. CDR3 coding DNA: TGTGCCAGCAGTGAGACAGCTTCTCCGCATGGCTACACCTTC. V and J are TRBV6-4 and TRBJ1-2, with TRBD1 as a possible D gene (5 bases). This CDR3 spans 14 amino acids. Trimming took off 3 bases at V and 6 bases at J, with 14 bases between the two ends. Germline V gene data show CDR1 as MRHNA and CDR2 as SNTAGT.

The chain joins TRBV6-5 to TRBJ2-7; 8 bases are a match to TRBD2. This CDR3 has 17 amino acids. Germline V CDR1 and CDR2: MNHEY, SVGAGI. J was trimmed by 3 bases and V by 9 bases; bases with no gene match: 19. CDR3 in amino acids: CARTHAPIGLAFYEQYF. The DNA for the CDR3 is TGTGCCAGAACCCACGCCCCTATCGGACTAGCTTTCTACGAGCAGTACTTC.

The V call is TRBV12-5, the J call TRBJ1-3, with D perhaps matching TRBD1 (6 bases). The CDR3 runs to 13 residues. Germline V gene lookup returns CDR1 LGHNT and CDR2 FRNRAP. The DNA for the CDR3 is TGTGCCCAGGGTCCAGGGGATTTTTACACCATATATTTT. Protein: CAQGPGDFYTIYF.

Note on this clonotype: A read error may account for a junction end that differs from germline. The J gene is TRBJ2-3, the V gene TRBV12-3 or TRBV12-4, with D possibly matching TRBD2 (5 bases). CDR3 length: 15 residues. The CDR3 coding sequence is TGTGCCAGCAGTTTGCGAGGGAGCAGCACAGATGCGCAGTATTTT. As protein: CASSLRGSSTDAQYF.

In this sample, this clonotype turned up a few times. The V call is TRBV12-3 or TRBV12-4, the J call TRBJ2-3; no clear D. Between the trimmed V and J ends, which lost 6 bases and 4 bases, there was a span of 17 bases. The CDR3 loop spans 15 amino acids. The CDR3 nucleotides read TGTGCCAGCAGCCCCGGTGCCTTCCCTTCAGATACGCAGTATTTT. It is translated as CASSPGAFPSDTQYF.